What follows are 20 T cell receptor beta chains derived from one specimen sequenced in a study of CD8+ T cells in alopecia areata. Extracted from the samples, RNA was reverse transcribed into cDNA to serve as the sequencing template. The protocol was immunoSEQ multiplex PCR, while the TCRdb copy is restricted to in-frame clones and leaves out a portion. Of approximately 210,000 clones detected, approximately 67% appear once; the ten largest clones hold more than 1%. Treatment meaning: oral pan-JAK inhibitor, 5-10 mg twice daily. The sequences come from CD4+ T cells sorted from blood, collected at week 44, from a patient treated with tofacitinib. These receptors came from a human donor with alopecia areata.

The chain couples TRBV10-3 to TRBJ2-3; 7 bases are a match to TRBD1. The germline gives CDR1 ENHRY, CDR2 SYGVKD. J lost 4 bases, V lost 8 bases, and 6 bases had no gene match. The CDR3 is 13 amino acids. CDR3 sequence: CAIQQGRPDTQYF. The CDR3 bases are TGTGCCATCCAACAGGGGCGCCCAGATACGCAGTATTTT.

V gene TRBV6-4 combines with J gene TRBJ2-1; the match to TRBD2 covers 8 bases. The CDR3 runs 15 residues. Germline-derived CDR1 and CDR2 are MRHNA and SNTAGT. V shed 3 bases, J shed 3 bases, and the junction held 4 bases outside the gene matches. Written as DNA, the CDR3 is TGTGCCAGCAGTGAAAGCGGGGGATACTACAATGAGCAGTTCTTC. Protein sequence: CASSESGGYYNEQFF.

V and J are TRBV10-3 and TRBJ2-7, with D possibly called TRBD1 or TRBD2 (6 bases each). The ends were cut back, 3 bases at V and 3 bases at J, with 12 bases in the middle. The CDR3 runs to 14 residues. Per the germline V gene, CDR1 is ENHRY and CDR2 is SYGVKD. The chain's CDR3 is CAISESEGGYEQYF. The CDR3 DNA is TGTGCCATCAGTGAATCGGAGGGGGGCTACGAGCAGTACTTC.

This chain links TRBV30 with TRBJ1-2, with no clear D. The CDR3 contains 16 residues. Germline V CDR1 and CDR2: GTSNPN, SVGIG (reference sequence). The V gene lost 0 bases and the J gene lost 7 bases, with 21 bases spanning the gap. As DNA, the CDR3 is TGTGCCTGGAGTGTACGGTTCCGAAGGGAAACGGGTGGCTACACCTTC. The encoded protein is CAWSVRFRRETGGYTF.

The chain uses TRBV12-5 and TRBJ1-2; D ambiguous. The CDR3 is 11 amino acids. The germline gives CDR1 LGHNT, CDR2 FRNRAP. V was clipped by 3 bases and J by 6 bases, with 5 bases between them. The CDR3 DNA sequence: TGTGCTAGTGGTTTTCTGGATGGCTACACCTTC. Translated: CASGFLDGYTF.

In its sample, this clone was seen a few times. Other DNA variants within this sample encode the same CDR3. The chain links TRBV29-1 to TRBJ1-1, with TRBD1 matching 7 bases. In germline, CDR1 is SQVTM, CDR2 ANQGSEA. V was clipped by 4 bases and J by 1 base; unmatched bases: 0. The CDR3 has 12 amino acids. CDR3 bases: TGCAGCGTTGGACAGGGGAACACTGAAGCTTTCTTT. Translation: CSVGQGNTEAFF.

This clone was counted at least ten times. The CDR3 sequence: CASSPKIEANRDGYTF. For the CDR3, the DNA is TGTGCCAGCTCACCAAAAATCGAAGCAAACCGGGATGGCTACACCTTC. The rearrangement links TRBV18 to TRBJ1-2, with unresolved D. CDR3 length equals 16 residues. Germline CDR1 KGHSH, CDR2 LQKENI. Trimming left V 2 bases short and J 6 bases short, with 19 bases between.

The chain is built from TRBV4-1 and TRBJ2-2, with D possibly TRBD2 on 5 matching bases. This CDR3 has 16 amino acids. Germline assignment: CDR1 MGHRA and CDR2 YSYEKL. With 0 bases removed from V and 0 bases from J, the gap between germline ends came to 8 bases. The DNA for the CDR3 is TGCGCCAGCAGCCAAGAGCGGGCAGCGAACACCGGGGAGCTGTTTTTT. Encoded protein: CASSQERAANTGELFF.

CDR3 amino acids: CASSPRGDNSPLHF. Here the CDR3 DNA reads TGTGCCAGCAGCCCGAGGGGAGATAATTCACCCCTCCACTTT. This chain links TRBV6-6 with TRBJ1-6; tentative D call: TRBD1 (5 bases). Germline CDR1 MNHNY, CDR2 SVGAGI (reference sequence). The CDR3 totals 14 residues. The V gene lost 6 bases and the J gene lost 5 bases, with 11 bases spanning the gap.

This rearrangement joins TRBV29-1 to TRBJ2-7; 7 bases map to TRBD1. The CDR3 length is 13 residues. In germline, CDR1 is SQVTM, CDR2 ANQGSEA. The trim removed 4 bases at V and 3 bases at J, leaving 6 bases unmatched. The CDR3 here is CSVGTGKSYEQYF. The CDR3 DNA is TGCAGCGTTGGGACAGGTAAAAGCTACGAGCAGTACTTC.

The chain links TRBV29-1 to TRBJ1-2; 9 bases are a match to TRBD1. The V and J ends lost 7 bases and 4 bases, in that order; junction bases with no gene match: 7. In germline, CDR1 is SQVTM, CDR2 ANQGSEA. This CDR3 contains 13 residues. The CDR3 bases are TGCAGCGCACAACAGGGGGCAGGCTATGGCTACACCTTC. This gives the protein CSAQQGAGYGYTF.

As concerns this clone: Additional DNA sequences in this sample encode the identical CDR3. The chain uses TRBV29-1 and TRBJ2-7; 7 bases line up with TRBD1. J lost 0 bases, V lost 3 bases, and 2 bases had no gene match. The CDR3 extends over 13 amino acids. From germline, CDR1 is SQVTM and CDR2 ANQGSEA. The CDR3 here is CSVEDRSSYEQYF. CDR3 nucleotides: TGCAGCGTTGAGGACAGGAGCTCCTACGAGCAGTACTTC.

The chain combines TRBV12-5 with TRBJ2-1; 13 nucleotides line up with TRBD2. Germline V gives CDR1 LGHNT, CDR2 FRNRAP. The CDR3 is made up of 20 amino acids. Trimming took 0 bases from V and 8 from J; bases not matched to a gene: 16. CDR3 in amino acids: CASGLVKGTSGGALYDEQFF. DNA of the CDR3: TGTGCTAGTGGTTTGGTAAAAGGTACTAGCGGGGGGGCCCTTTATGATGAGCAGTTCTTC.

This clone was found many times. The rearrangement joins TRBV10-3 to TRBJ1-2, with TRBD1 as a possible D gene (5 bases). The CDR3 runs to 13 residues. V was shortened by 2 bases and J by 5 bases, with 9 bases between the two germline ends. CDR1 ENHRY and CDR2 SYGVKD come from the germline V gene. The CDR3 reads CAISEGAGYGYTF. The CDR3 nucleotides read TGTGCCATCAGTGAGGGGGCCGGGTATGGCTACACCTTC.

The V call is TRBV11-2, the J call TRBJ2-7, with 9 bases matching TRBD1. Germline lookup yields CDR1 SGHAT and CDR2 FQNNGV. The CDR3 is made up of 14 amino acids. V shed 5 bases, J shed 2 bases, and the junction held 4 bases outside the gene matches. The DNA of the CDR3 is TGTGCCAGCAGCCTTGGACAGGGGCCCTACGAGCAGTACTTC. Translation: CASSLGQGPYEQYF.

This chain connects TRBV9 to TRBJ1-1; D is ambiguous. V lost 0 bases, J lost 5 bases, and 11 bases lay in between. This CDR3 has 14 amino acids. Germline CDR1 and CDR2: SGDLS and YYNGEE. CDR3 sequence: CASSVGGSGTEAFF. CDR3 coding DNA: TGTGCCAGCAGCGTAGGTGGCAGTGGGACTGAAGCTTTCTTT.

The J gene is TRBJ1-4, the V gene TRBV29-1; D is possibly TRBD1 (5 bases). The V end lost 7 bases, the J end lost 8 bases, and 20 bases lay between the germline ends. CDR3 length equals 14 residues. CDR1 is SQVTM, CDR2 ANQGSEA, per germline. The chain's CDR3 is CSAMGWDDGEKLFF. In nucleotides, the CDR3 is TGCAGCGCCATGGGCTGGGACGATGGCGAAAAACTGTTTTTT.

The chain joins TRBV2 to TRBJ2-3; 8 bases are shared with TRBD2. V trimming: 7 bases; J trimming: 6 bases; junction bases outside the gene matches: 15. The CDR3 covers 16 residues. The V gene's germline CDR1 is SNHLY and CDR2 FYNNEI. Here the CDR3 DNA reads TGTGCCAGCACCTCGGCTAGCGGGTGGACCGGGGATACGCAGTATTTT. As protein: CASTSASGWTGDTQYF.

The chain uses TRBV2 and TRBJ2-1; D not certain. Germline V gene data show CDR1 as SNHLY and CDR2 as FYNNEI. There are 12 residues in the CDR3. Deletions cut 2 bases from V and 9 bases from J, with 8 bases between. CDR3 region: CASSEYVSEQFF. The DNA for the CDR3 is TGTGCCAGCAGTGAATACGTGAGTGAGCAGTTCTTC.

The gene calls are TRBV29-1 and TRBJ2-7; D gene uncertain. The CDR3 runs 13 residues. CDR1 is SQVTM and CDR2 is ANQGSEA in the germline V gene. V lost 2 bases and J 3 bases, leaving 11 bases between the germline ends. CDR3 protein: CSVESPSHYEQYF. The CDR3, as DNA: TGCAGCGTTGAATCCCCCTCACACTACGAGCAGTACTTC.